This T cell receptor beta chain originates from a study of T cells in Graves' hyperthyroidism and ophthalmopathy. Findings and limits, study-wide: Peripheral blood also featured most of the thyroid clonotypes expanded above 0.001. With a median lead of approximately 6.4 months before onset, the model predicted ophthalmopathy.

Amplification targeted TCR beta CDR3 regions from RNA transcripts. Initially, a first-round RT-PCR of the TCR CDR3 employed the HTBI primer set. TCRdb passed the multiplex PCR reads through MiXCR, listing each CDR3 protein once. The top ten hold roughly an eighth of the sample, which has about 410,000 distinct CDR3 sequences, about 15% seen once. V lost 1 base and J lost 3, with 7 bases in between. This CDR3 spans 14 amino acids. Germline lookup yields CDR1 SGHAT and CDR2 FQNNGV. Lactation, pregnancy, other autoimmune disease or uncontrolled infection led to exclusion of patients. Comment on this clonotype: The antigen remains unidentified. This could be a read error, since a much larger clone is one nucleotide away.

The chain carries TRBV11-2 and TRBJ1-5; D unclear. Source material: blood. The sequence was collected from a man aged 18-30 years with Graves' ophthalmopathy. The CDR3 DNA is TGTGCCAGCAGCTTAGCAGAGTACAATCAGCCCCAGCATTTT. It codes for CASSLAEYNQPQHF. The entire variable domain, with the rest obtained from reference TRBV11-2 and TRBJ1-5, is as follows: EAGVAQSPRYKIIEKRQSVAFWCNPISGHATLYWYQQILGQGPKLLIQFQNNGVVDDSQLPKDRFSAERLKGVDSTLKIQPAKLEDSAVYLCASSLAEYNQPQHFGDGTRLSIL.